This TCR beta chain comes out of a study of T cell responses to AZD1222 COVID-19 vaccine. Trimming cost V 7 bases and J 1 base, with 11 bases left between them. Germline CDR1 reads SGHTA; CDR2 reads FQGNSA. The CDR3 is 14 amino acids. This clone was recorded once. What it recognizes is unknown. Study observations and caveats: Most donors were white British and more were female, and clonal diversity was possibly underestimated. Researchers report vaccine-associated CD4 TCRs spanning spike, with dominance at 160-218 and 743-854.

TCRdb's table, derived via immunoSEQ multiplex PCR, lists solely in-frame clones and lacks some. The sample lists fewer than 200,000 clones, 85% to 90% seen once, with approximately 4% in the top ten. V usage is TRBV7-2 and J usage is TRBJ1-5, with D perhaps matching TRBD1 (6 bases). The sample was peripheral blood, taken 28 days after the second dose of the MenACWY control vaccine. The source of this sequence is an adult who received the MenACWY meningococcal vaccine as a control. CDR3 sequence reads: CASTPGQSNQPQHF. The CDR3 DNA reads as TGTGCCAGCACCCCAGGACAGAGCAATCAGCCCCAGCATTTT.